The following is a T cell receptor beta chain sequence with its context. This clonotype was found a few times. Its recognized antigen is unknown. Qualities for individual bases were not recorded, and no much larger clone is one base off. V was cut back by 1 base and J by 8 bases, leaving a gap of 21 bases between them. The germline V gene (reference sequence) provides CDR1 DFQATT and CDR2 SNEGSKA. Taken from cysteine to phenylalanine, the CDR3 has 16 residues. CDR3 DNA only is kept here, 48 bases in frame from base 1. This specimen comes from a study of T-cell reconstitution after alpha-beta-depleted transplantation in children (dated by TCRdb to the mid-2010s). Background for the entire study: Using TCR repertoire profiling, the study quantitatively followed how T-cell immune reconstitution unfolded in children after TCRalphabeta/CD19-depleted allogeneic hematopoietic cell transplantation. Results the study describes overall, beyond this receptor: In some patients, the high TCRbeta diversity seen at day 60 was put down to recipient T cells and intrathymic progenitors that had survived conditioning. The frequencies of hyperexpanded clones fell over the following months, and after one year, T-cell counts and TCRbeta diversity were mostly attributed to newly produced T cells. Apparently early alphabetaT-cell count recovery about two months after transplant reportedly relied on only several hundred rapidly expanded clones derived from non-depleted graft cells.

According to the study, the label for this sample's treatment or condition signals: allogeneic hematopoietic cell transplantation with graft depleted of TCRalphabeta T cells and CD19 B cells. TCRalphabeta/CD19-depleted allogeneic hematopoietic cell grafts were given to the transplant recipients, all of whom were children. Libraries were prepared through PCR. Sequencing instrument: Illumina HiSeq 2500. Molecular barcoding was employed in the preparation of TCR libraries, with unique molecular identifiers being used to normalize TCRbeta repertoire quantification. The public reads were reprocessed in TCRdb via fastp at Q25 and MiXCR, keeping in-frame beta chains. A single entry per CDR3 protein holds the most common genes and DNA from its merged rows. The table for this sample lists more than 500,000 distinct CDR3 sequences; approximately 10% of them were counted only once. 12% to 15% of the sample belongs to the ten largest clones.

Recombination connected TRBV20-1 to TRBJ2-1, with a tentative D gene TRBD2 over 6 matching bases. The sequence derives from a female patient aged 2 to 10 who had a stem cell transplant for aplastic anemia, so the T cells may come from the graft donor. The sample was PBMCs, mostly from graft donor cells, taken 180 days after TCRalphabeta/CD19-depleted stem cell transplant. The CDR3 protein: CSARGGGTTRRDEQFF. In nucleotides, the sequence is TGCAGTGCTAGAGGAGGTGGAACCACCCGGAGGGATGAGCAGTTCTTC.